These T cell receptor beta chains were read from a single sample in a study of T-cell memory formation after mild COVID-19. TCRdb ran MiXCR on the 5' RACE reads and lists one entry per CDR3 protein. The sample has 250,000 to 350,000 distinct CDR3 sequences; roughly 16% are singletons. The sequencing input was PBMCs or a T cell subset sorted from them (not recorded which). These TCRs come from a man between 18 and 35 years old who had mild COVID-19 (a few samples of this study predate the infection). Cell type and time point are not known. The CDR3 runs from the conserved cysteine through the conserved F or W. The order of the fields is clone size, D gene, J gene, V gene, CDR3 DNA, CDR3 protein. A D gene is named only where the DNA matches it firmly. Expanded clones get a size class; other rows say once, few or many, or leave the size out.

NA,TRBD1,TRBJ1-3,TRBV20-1,TGCAGTGCTTTGGACAGGAGCTCTGGAAACACCATATATTTT,CSALDRSSGNTIYF
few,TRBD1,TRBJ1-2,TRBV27,TGTGCCAGCAGTTATAGGGGGCTCGGCTATGGCTACACCTTC,CASSYRGLGYGYTF
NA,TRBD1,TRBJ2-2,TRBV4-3,TGCGCCAGCAGCCACGGGGACAGGGAAAGGGAGCTGTTTTTT,CASSHGDRERELFF
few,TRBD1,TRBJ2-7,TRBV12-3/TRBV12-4,TGTGCCAGCAGTCTTACCGGGACAGGGAAGCCCTACGAGCAGTACTTC,CASSLTGTGKPYEQYF
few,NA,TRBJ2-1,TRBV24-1,TGTGCCACCAGTGAAACCGCCTTTCGCGAGCAGTTCTTC,CATSETAFREQFF
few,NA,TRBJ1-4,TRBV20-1,TGCAGTGCTAGAGGGACAGCCGGTGCAACTAATGAAAAACTGTTTTTT,CSARGTAGATNEKLFF
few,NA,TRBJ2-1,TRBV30,TGTGCCTGGATATCTCGCGGGCGCCCGGGGTGGGGTGAGCAGTTCTTC,CAWISRGRPGWGEQFF
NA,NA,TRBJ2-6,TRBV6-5,TGTGCCAGCATGGCAGGGGCCCTTAAAAGTTCTGGGGCCAACGTCCTGACTTTC,CASMAGALKSSGANVLTF
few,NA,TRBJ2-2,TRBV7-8,TGTGCCAGCGGGGTACTCTGGGAGCTGTTTTTT,CASGVLWELFF
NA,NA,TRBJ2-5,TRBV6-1,TGTGCCAGCAGATGGAGTAGGTTCAAGAGAGAGACCCAGTACTTC,CASRWSRFKRETQYF
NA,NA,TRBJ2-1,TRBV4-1,TGCGCCAGCAGCCAGTTTCCCCCAGAGCAGTTCTTC,CASSQFPPEQFF
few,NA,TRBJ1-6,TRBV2,TGTGCCAGCAGTGAACCCGCCTTT,CASSEPAF
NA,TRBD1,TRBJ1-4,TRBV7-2,TGTGCCAGCAGCCTCTCCCCCGGGACAGGTGAAGAAAAACTGTTTTTT,CASSLSPGTGEEKLFF
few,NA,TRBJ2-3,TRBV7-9,TGTGCCAGCAGCTGGTTCGGGAAAGATACGCAGTATTTT,CASSWFGKDTQYF
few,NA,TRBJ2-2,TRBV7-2,TGTGCCAGCAGCTGGGTGCGGAGCGGGGAGCTGTTTTTT,CASSWVRSGELFF
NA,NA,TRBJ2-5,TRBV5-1,TGCGCCAGCAGGCGGGACAGACGGGAGACCCAGTACTTC,CASRRDRRETQYF
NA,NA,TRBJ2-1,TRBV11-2,TGTGCCAGCAGCTGGGGGGGAGCAGGGGCTAACTACAATGAGCAGTTCTTC,CASSWGGAGANYNEQFF
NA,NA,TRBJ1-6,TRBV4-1,TGCGCCAGCAGCCAAGACTGGGGGACTGGGGATAATTCACCCCTCCACTTT,CASSQDWGTGDNSPLHF
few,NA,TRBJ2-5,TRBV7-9,TGTGCCAGCAGCTTAGCGTCGATGGGGGGAGAGACCCAGTACTTC,CASSLASMGGETQYF
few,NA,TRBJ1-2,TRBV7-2,TGTGCCAGCAGTCCCTGGACCAATAACTATGGCTACACCTTC,CASSPWTNNYGYTF
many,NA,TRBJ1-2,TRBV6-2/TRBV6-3,TGTGCCAGCAGTTACTCCAGCTATGGCTACACCTTC,CASSYSSYGYTF
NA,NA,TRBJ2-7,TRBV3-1,TGTGCCAGCAGCCCCAAGGGGGCGCCCCGACTAGCACGCTCCTACGAGCAGTACTTC,CASSPKGAPRLARSYEQYF
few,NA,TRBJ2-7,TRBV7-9,TGTGCCAGCAGCCTAGACTACAGGAAGCAGTACTTC,CASSLDYRKQYF
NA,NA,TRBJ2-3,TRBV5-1,TGCGCCAGCAGCCCGGGACTGAGGGGAGATACGCAGTATTTT,CASSPGLRGDTQYF
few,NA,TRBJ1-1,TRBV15,TGTGCCACCAGCAGAGTCTTTGGGGACACTGAAGCTTTCTTT,CATSRVFGDTEAFF
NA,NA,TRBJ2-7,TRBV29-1,TGCAGCGTCGGCCTCCCCTTAACCTACGAGCAGTACTTC,CSVGLPLTYEQYF
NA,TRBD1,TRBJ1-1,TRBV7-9,TGTGCCAGCATCCAGGGACAGGGAGACACTGAAGCTTTCTTT,CASIQGQGDTEAFF
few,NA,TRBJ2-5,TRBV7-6,TGTGCCAGCAGCGCCCACGGTCCTCGGGAGACCCAGTACTTC,CASSAHGPRETQYF
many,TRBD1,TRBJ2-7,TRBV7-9,TGTGCCAGCAGCACGGACAGGGGGCGATTATCCTACGAGCAGTACTTC,CASSTDRGRLSYEQYF
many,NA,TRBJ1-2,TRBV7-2,TGTGCCAGCAGCTTAGTGGCTGGGGGGCAAGTACTCGGCTACACCTTC,CASSLVAGGQVLGYTF
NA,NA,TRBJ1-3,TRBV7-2,TGTGCCAGCAGCTCCTCGACCGGAGCAGGAAACACCATATATTTT,CASSSSTGAGNTIYF
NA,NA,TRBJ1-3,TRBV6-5,TGTGCCAGCAGTCAATCGGGCCAATCCCGCCACACCATATATTTT,CASSQSGQSRHTIYF
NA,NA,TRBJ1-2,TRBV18,TGTGCCAGCTCACCAGCAGGGTTGAGCGGCTACACCTTC,CASSPAGLSGYTF
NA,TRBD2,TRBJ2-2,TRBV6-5,TGTGCCAGCAGCCCGCTAGCGGGGGGTGTCGGGGAGCTGTTTTTT,CASSPLAGGVGELFF
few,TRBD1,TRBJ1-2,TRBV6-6,TGTGCCAGCAGTCCCCCGGACAGGGGCCACGGCTACACCTTC,CASSPPDRGHGYTF
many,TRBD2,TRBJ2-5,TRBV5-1,TGCGCCAGCAGCCCGCTGGGGGGGAGGCAAGAGACCCAGTACTTC,CASSPLGGRQETQYF
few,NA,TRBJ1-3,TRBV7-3,TGTGCCAGCAGCGCGGGAAGCCTCACCTCTGGAAACACCATATATTTT,CASSAGSLTSGNTIYF
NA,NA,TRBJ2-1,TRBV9,TGTGCCAGCAGCCCCGACTGGGGGTCCGAGCAGTTCTTC,CASSPDWGSEQFF
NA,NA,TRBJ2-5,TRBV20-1,TGCAGTGCAGGCCTCCGGAGGAGTCAAGAGACCCAGTACTTC,CSAGLRRSQETQYF